The clone carrying this TCR beta chain was seen at least ten times. Its antigen is unidentified. The data stem from a study of T cells after yellow fever vaccination. Whole-study findings and limits: One caveat is that FACS-sorted repertoires could contain abundant clonotypes contaminating from the bulk population. It was the secondary response that reached its peak faster, day 5 versus 15, but it was weaker.

They built TCR cDNA with 5'RACE template switching, a step that put in a universal primer site and UMIs. MiXCR, applied by TCRdb to the 5' RACE reads, yields one record per CDR3 protein. The sample consists of under 600,000 distinct CDR3 sequences, 21% of them appearing once. This clonotype was obtained from a man in his late teens or twenties who received the YFV17D yellow fever vaccine. The specimen was PBMCs, collected approximately 20 days after the first yellow fever vaccination.

The CDR3, as DNA: TGCGCCAGCAGCCAGCGGGGGGGGACAGGGAATGAGCAGTTCTTC. This gives the protein CASSQRGGTGNEQFF. The V and J genes are TRBV5-1 and TRBJ2-1, with D maybe TRBD2 (10 bases). Trimming shortened V by 4 bases and J by 7 bases, and 18 bases separated the two germline ends. Per the germline V gene, CDR1 is SGHRS and CDR2 is YFSETQ. The CDR3 is 15 amino acids.